This T cell receptor beta chain was identified during a study of blood T cell repertoires in COVID-19. About the research overall: Sites in the United States, Italy and Spain provided acute and convalescent COVID-19 samples. The analysed material was cDNA or gDNA that came from T cells, B-cell-depleted T cells, or PBMCs.

Germline V gene lookup returns CDR1 LGHDT and CDR2 YNNKEL (reference sequence). V was shortened by 1 base and J by 4 bases, with 2 bases between the two germline ends. The CDR3 has 12 amino acids. Produced via immunoSEQ multiplex PCR; TCRdb's table is partial and in-frame only. The sample includes 100,000 to 150,000 clones, about 79% seen only once; the top ten take about 4.5%. This TCR was recovered from a woman in her 70s with acute or convalescent COVID-19. The chain is built from TRBV3-1 (or the pseudogene TRBV3-2) and TRBJ1-5; D unresolved. Sequencing was performed on peripheral blood. The DNA for the CDR3 is TGTGCCAGCAGCCAAGTAAATCAGCCCCAGCATTTT. The encoded protein is CASSQVNQPQHF.